This T cell receptor beta chain appears in the sequencing data of a study of regulatory T cells in long-lasting Graves disease. This clonotype has a handful of counts. The germline CDR1 and CDR2 sequences are MNHNS and SASEGT. V gave up 6 bases and J gave up 0 bases; unmatched junction bases: 7. The CDR3 is made up of 16 amino acids. Time point reported: newly diagnosed GD, antithyroid drugs for less than 3 months. RNA from PBMCs was the source of the TCR library. Clinicians diagnosed Graves' disease using American Thyroid Association guidelines. Building the TCR beta libraries relied on iRepertoire HTBI primers, and CDR3 regions underwent Arm-PCR. TCRdb re-derived calls from the multiplex PCR reads in MiXCR, one entry per CDR3 protein. The sample lists over 450,000 distinct CDR3 sequences; approximately 12% were seen once. A further study also used this sample, focusing on T cells in Graves' hyperthyroidism and ophthalmopathy. That work adds: Diagnoses used clinical symptoms, serum thyroxine and TRAb, thyroid ultrasound and orbital computed tomography. The primer set for the first-round RT-PCR of the TCR CDR3 was HTBI.

The rearrangement joins TRBV6-1 to TRBJ1-3; 8 nucleotides line up with TRBD1. The source is a woman in her twenties or thirties with Graves disease. This specimen was peripheral blood mononuclear cells (PBMCs), taken at new diagnosis, from a patient treated with antithyroid drugs. The CDR3 region has the DNA TGTGCCAGCAGAAGGACAGGGAGGAACTCTGGAAACACCATATATTTT. This sequence encodes CASRRTGRNSGNTIYF.